These 28 T cell receptor beta chains were all obtained from the same sample, sequenced in a study of cytotoxic CD8 clonotypes in ibrutinib-treated CLL. Sequencing used immunoSEQ multiplex PCR; TCRdb keeps in-frame clones, though not all of them. The table has some 100,000 clones, 58% seen once. The source was PBMCs, collected after 24 months of ibrutinib treatment. Every receptor here comes from a human donor with chronic lymphocytic leukemia.

The V and J genes are TRBV5-1 and TRBJ2-7; 7 bases fit TRBD2. The CDR3 consists of 16 residues. J lost 5 bases, V lost 4 bases, and 15 bases had no gene match. Germline lookup yields CDR1 SGHRS and CDR2 YFSETQ. In DNA, the CDR3 is TGCGCCAGCAGCATTGGAACGGGGGGAGGTATTGACGAGCAGTACTTC. Translated: CASSIGTGGGIDEQYF.

The V call is TRBV29-1, the J call TRBJ2-3; 8 positions agree with TRBD2. Germline lookup yields CDR1 SQVTM and CDR2 ANQGSEA. This CDR3 has 13 amino acids. V trimming: 6 bases; J trimming: 4 bases; junction bases outside the gene matches: 6. CDR3 DNA sequence: TGCAGCGTCCGAGCGGGGGCCCCAGATACGCAGTATTTT. Amino acids: CSVRAGAPDTQYF.

The chain carries TRBV5-1 and TRBJ2-1, with TRBD1 as a possible D gene (6 bases). Trimming shortened V by 4 bases and J by 0 bases, and 11 bases separated the two germline ends. This CDR3 contains 15 residues. Germline assignment: CDR1 SGHRS and CDR2 YFSETQ. CDR3 DNA sequence: TGCGCCAGCAGCCCGGACAGCAGCTCCTACAATGAGCAGTTCTTC. Its protein product is CASSPDSSSYNEQFF.

This clone was seen more than once but under ten times. This chain links TRBV15 with TRBJ2-1; 10 bases map to TRBD2. The V gene end was trimmed by 6 bases and the J gene end by 5 bases; junction bases not matched to a gene: 10. There are 16 residues in the CDR3. Looked up from germline, CDR1 is LNHNV and CDR2 is YYDKDF (reference sequence). The CDR3 is CATRGGRTSGNNEQFF. The CDR3 nucleotides are TGTGCCACCAGAGGGGGCCGGACTAGCGGAAACAATGAGCAGTTCTTC.

V gene TRBV27 combines with J gene TRBJ1-5; D gene uncertain. Trimming took 6 bases from V and 6 from J, leaving 12 bases between them. This CDR3 is 13 amino acids long. The germline V gene encodes CDR1 MNHEY and CDR2 SMNVEV (reference sequence). The CDR3 is CASSPTNLQPQHF. Written as DNA, the CDR3 is TGTGCCAGCAGCCCCACTAATCTTCAGCCCCAGCATTTT.

The chain couples TRBV10-3 to TRBJ2-7; D is tentatively TRBD1 or TRBD2 (5 bases each). The CDR3 totals 15 residues. Trimming took 8 bases from V and 1 from J, leaving 18 bases between them. CDR1 and CDR2 (germline): ENHRY, SYGVKD. For the CDR3, the DNA is TGTGCCATCCGGGGTGGTGGGGGAATTTCCTACGAGCAGTACTTC. It yields the protein CAIRGGGGISYEQYF.

The CDR3 coding sequence is TGTGCCAGCAGCGACCCGGGACAGGGTCGGAATTCACCCCTCCACTTT. Translation gives CASSDPGQGRNSPLHF. The chain couples TRBV2 to TRBJ1-6; 9 bases fit TRBD1. Germline lookup yields CDR1 SNHLY and CDR2 FYNNEI. The CDR3 sequence is 16 residues long. The V segment lost 6 bases and the J segment 7 bases; nucleotides outside the gene matches: 10.

The chain joins TRBV6-1 to TRBJ1-5, with D hard to call. Trimming removed 1 base from V and 7 bases from J, with 20 bases in between. Germline V gene sequence: CDR1 MNHNS, CDR2 SASEGT. CDR3 length equals 17 residues. CDR3 sequence (DNA): TGTGCCAGCAGTGAAGAGGAGAAGTGGTCCGCTTGGCAGCCCCAGCATTTT. Translating gives CASSEEEKWSAWQPQHF.

This rearrangement joins TRBV6-5 to TRBJ2-7, with D hard to call. V was pared by 2 bases and J by 2 bases, with 10 bases between. The CDR3 sequence is 14 residues long. Germline values: CDR1 MNHEY, CDR2 SVGAGI. The CDR3 reads CASSYRDTAYEQYF. For the CDR3, the DNA is TGTGCCAGCAGTTACAGGGATACGGCCTACGAGCAGTACTTC.

This chain joins TRBV28 and TRBJ1-3, with no clear D. The CDR3 runs 15 residues. V was pared by 6 bases and J by 0 bases, with 12 bases between. The germline CDR1 and CDR2 sequences are MDHEN and SYDVKM. CDR3 region: CASSTFEGSGNTIYF. The CDR3 coding sequence is TGTGCCAGCAGCACCTTTGAGGGCTCTGGAAACACCATATATTTT.

V gene TRBV7-2 combines with J gene TRBJ2-7; 12 positions agree with TRBD2. V trimming: 6 bases; J trimming: 2 bases; junction bases outside the gene matches: 2. There are 14 residues in the CDR3. Germline-derived CDR1 and CDR2 are SGHTA and FQGNSA. The CDR3 region has the DNA TGTGCCAGCAGACCTAGCGGGGGGGCCTACGAGCAGTACTTC. Translating it yields CASRPSGGAYEQYF.

The J gene is TRBJ2-2, the V gene TRBV18, with 8 bases fitting TRBD1. CDR1 is KGHSH, CDR2 LQKENI, per germline. J was trimmed by 0 bases and V by 3 bases; bases with no gene match: 6. There are 17 residues in the CDR3. CDR3 DNA: TGTGCCAGCTCACCCCAGGGGGCAAGCACGAACACCGGGGAGCTGTTTTTT. Amino acid sequence: CASSPQGASTNTGELFF.

This clone appeared a few times. The junction departs from germline at one end; a sequencing error may be responsible. The rearrangement joins TRBV5-1 to TRBJ2-7; 7 bases agree with TRBD1. The CDR3 sequence is 12 residues long. Germline lookup yields CDR1 SGHRS and CDR2 YFSETQ. The CDR3: CASRTGAYEQYF. CDR3 nucleotides: TGCGCAAGCAGGACAGGAGCGTACGAGCAGTACTTC.

The chain uses TRBV10-2 and TRBJ1-1; D call uncertain. Germline V lookup: CDR1 WSHSY, CDR2 SAAADI. The ends were cut back, 8 bases at V and 6 bases at J, with 19 bases in the middle. CDR3 length equals 14 residues. The CDR3 here is CASAWYEENAEAFF. The DNA of the CDR3 is TGCGCCAGCGCATGGTACGAGGAAAACGCTGAAGCTTTCTTT.

This sequence joins TRBV5-1 and TRBJ1-5; D unresolved. V was trimmed by 0 bases and J by 3 bases, leaving 7 bases between them. The V gene's germline CDR1 is SGHRS and CDR2 YFSETQ. The CDR3 is 14 amino acids. The CDR3 here is CASSLEGINQPQHF. DNA for the CDR3: TGCGCCAGCAGCTTGGAAGGCATCAATCAGCCCCAGCATTTT.

The chain combines TRBV11-3 with TRBJ2-1; D uncertain. Germline CDR1 reads SGHNT; CDR2 reads YENEEA. V lost 2 bases and J 4 bases, leaving 3 bases between the germline ends. The CDR3 is made up of 12 amino acids. The CDR3 nucleotides read TGTGCCAGCAGCTTAAGTTACAATGAGCAGTTCTTC. It specifies CASSLSYNEQFF.

CDR3 loop: CASSLYPNTEAFF. The CDR3 DNA sequence: TGTGCCAGCAGCTTGTACCCGAACACTGAAGCTTTCTTT. The V and J genes are TRBV5-6 and TRBJ1-1; the D is unclear. The germline CDR1 and CDR2 sequences are SGHDT and YYEEEE. The CDR3 has 13 amino acids. Between the trimmed V and J ends, which lost 1 base and 1 base, there was a span of 5 bases.

This rearrangement joins TRBV18 to TRBJ2-7; TRBD1 is a possible D gene (6 bases). The CDR3 totals 14 residues. V gave up 2 bases and J gave up 3 bases, with 11 bases separating them. Per germline, CDR1 KGHSH and CDR2 LQKENI. CDR3 protein: CASSPAGTIYEQYF. The CDR3 DNA reads as TGTGCCAGCTCACCAGCCGGGACAATCTACGAGCAGTACTTC.

The gene calls are TRBV5-6 and TRBJ1-4, with 7 nucleotides matching TRBD1. The CDR3 has 15 residues. CDR1 SGHDT and CDR2 YYEEEE come from the germline V gene. Trimming took 3 bases from V and 5 from J; bases not matched to a gene: 7. The CDR3 sequence is CASSSLDRANEKLFF. CDR3 sequence (DNA): TGTGCCAGCAGCTCCTTAGACAGGGCGAATGAAAAACTGTTTTTT. The full variable domain, rest sourced from reference TRBV5-6 and TRBJ1-4, is DAGVTQSPTHLIKTRGQQVTLRCSPKSGHDTVSWYQQALGQGPQFIFQYYEEEERQRGNFPDRFSGHQFPNYSSELNVNALLLGDSALYLCASSSLDRANEKLFFGSGTQLSVL.

This sequence joins TRBV4-1 and TRBJ1-3; TRBD1 matches at 9 bases. The CDR3 spans 17 residues. Trimming at V came to 1 base and at J to 2 bases, leaving 6 bases not matched to a gene. Germline V gene lookup returns CDR1 MGHRA and CDR2 YSYEKL. The CDR3 reads CASSQALGDRAGNTIYF. The CDR3 nucleotides are TGCGCCAGCAGCCAAGCCCTAGGGGACAGGGCTGGAAACACCATATATTTT.

The V and J genes are TRBV28 and TRBJ1-5; no reliable D call. Germline CDR1 reads MDHEN; CDR2 reads SYDVKM. The ends were cut back, 6 bases at V and 7 bases at J, with 13 bases in the middle. This CDR3 contains 13 residues. CDR3 nucleotides: TGTGCCAGCAGCCCTCTTCGTAGGCAGCCCCAGCATTTT. This gives the protein CASSPLRRQPQHF.

The sample holds one count of this clone. This same CDR3 is encoded by further DNA sequences in the sample. The V call is TRBV9, the J call TRBJ2-7; D gene uncertain. Trimming stripped 0 bases from V and 6 bases from J, with 4 bases between. Germline V lookup: CDR1 SGDLS, CDR2 YYNGEE. This CDR3 spans 11 amino acids. CDR3: CASSVGAEQYF. The CDR3 DNA follows: TGTGCCAGCAGCGTAGGAGCCGAGCAGTACTTC.

The gene calls are TRBV5-1 and TRBJ1-4; perhaps TRBD1 as D (5 bases). Germline-derived CDR1 and CDR2 are SGHRS and YFSETQ. The CDR3 is made up of 13 amino acids. V was shortened by 5 bases and J by 3 bases, with 8 bases between the two germline ends. CDR3 DNA sequence: TGCGCCAGCAGGGGGGACCCTAATGAAAAACTGTTTTTT. It codes for CASRGDPNEKLFF.

V usage is TRBV6-5 and J usage is TRBJ2-7; D is uncertain. This CDR3 has 15 residues. Germline CDR1 reads MNHEY; CDR2 reads SVGAGI. V was clipped by 0 bases and J by 4 bases, with 13 bases between them. CDR3 in DNA: TGTGCCAGCAGTTACTCAACCGGGCCTCTTTACGAGCAGTACTTC. Residues: CASSYSTGPLYEQYF.

This chain uses TRBV5-1 with TRBJ1-2; unclear D gene. Trimming left V 0 bases short and J 4 bases short, with 13 bases between. The CDR3 is made up of 15 amino acids. CDR1 is SGHRS and CDR2 is YFSETQ in the germline V gene. In nucleotides, the CDR3 is TGCGCCAGCAGCTTGGCCGTGGGTTTGGGCTATGGCTACACCTTC. Its translation: CASSLAVGLGYGYTF.

The V and J genes are TRBV7-9 and TRBJ2-6; D remains ambiguous. V lost 0 bases, J lost 10 bases, and 7 bases lay in between. Germline-derived CDR1 and CDR2 are SEHNR and FQNEAQ (reference sequence). The CDR3 runs to 13 residues. In nucleotides, the CDR3 is TGTGCCAGCAGCTTAGCAGGGTGGAACGTCCTGACTTTC. It codes for CASSLAGWNVLTF.

The chain is built from TRBV6-6 and TRBJ2-5; D uncertain. The CDR3 runs 13 residues. V lost 5 bases to trimming and J lost 1 base, with 8 bases between them. Germline assignment: CDR1 MNHNY and CDR2 SVGAGI (reference sequence). CDR3 in amino acids: CASSRGPQETQYF. The CDR3 DNA sequence: TGTGCCAGCAGTCGAGGACCCCAAGAGACCCAGTACTTC.

This chain connects TRBV6-4 to TRBJ2-1, with 7 positions matching TRBD1. The CDR3 sequence is 14 residues long. CDR1 and CDR2 from the germline V gene are MRHNA and SNTAGT. Losses at the gene ends were 2 bases for V and 8 bases for J; bases not matched to a gene: 6. The CDR3 DNA reads TGTGCCAGCAGTGACGGGACAGATATCCATGAGCAGTTCTTC. It codes for CASSDGTDIHEQFF.